These 31 T cell receptor beta chains were all obtained from the same sample, sequenced in a study of blood T cell repertoires in COVID-19. Clones were read by immunoSEQ multiplex PCR, and TCRdb kept only the in-frame ones, dropping some. The table has 150,000 to 200,000 clones, around 81% seen once. Material: peripheral blood. These TCRs come from a woman of 80 years or more with COVID-19, enrolled during active disease.

This rearrangement joins TRBV2 to TRBJ2-2; 9 nucleotides match TRBD2. CDR3 size: 14 residues. J gave up 5 bases and V 7 bases, and 5 bases lay outside the gene matches. Germline CDR1 SNHLY, CDR2 FYNNEI. CDR3 nucleotide sequence: TGTGCCAGCAATAGCGGGAGAGGGACCGGGGAGCTGTTTTTT. Translating it yields CASNSGRGTGELFF.

The V call is TRBV5-6, the J call TRBJ2-6, with no clear D. The CDR3 runs 13 residues. CDR1 and CDR2 from the germline V gene are SGHDT and YYEEEE. The germline V and J ends were trimmed by 4 bases and 1 base, with 3 bases remaining between them. The CDR3 DNA reads TGTGCCAGCAGCCATTCTGGGGCCAACGTCCTGACTTTC. Its translation is CASSHSGANVLTF.

V usage is TRBV20-1 and J usage is TRBJ2-1; D not resolved. Looked up from germline, CDR1 is DFQATT and CDR2 is SNEGSKA (reference sequence). Deletions cut 5 bases from V and 7 bases from J, with 3 bases between. The CDR3 contains 9 residues. CDR3 coding DNA: TGCAGTGCTCTGAATGAGCAGTTCTTC. Amino acid sequence: CSALNEQFF.

V usage is TRBV12-3 or TRBV12-4 and J usage is TRBJ1-5; D is uncertain. V was pared by 3 bases and J by 2 bases, with 5 bases between. There are 13 residues in the CDR3. CDR3 sequence reads: CASSLYGNQPQHF. The DNA for the CDR3 is TGTGCCAGCAGTTTGTATGGCAATCAGCCCCAGCATTTT.

This chain connects TRBV5-4 to TRBJ2-3, with TRBD2 matching 8 bases. Germline lookup yields CDR1 SGHNT and CDR2 YYREEE (reference sequence). The CDR3 sequence is 16 residues long. The V segment lost 2 bases and the J segment 0 bases; nucleotides outside the gene matches: 5. The CDR3 loop is CASSFGASGSTDTQYF. As DNA, the CDR3 is TGTGCCAGCAGCTTCGGGGCTAGCGGGAGCACAGATACGCAGTATTTT.

J is TRBJ1-5 and V is TRBV21-1; TRBD1, the table's D call, lacks a check against the DNA. TRBV21-1 counts as a pseudogene. The CDR3 sequence is 16 residues long. The DNA for the CDR3 is TGTGCCAGCAGCAACCCCGGACAGGGATTCAATCAGCCCCAGCATTTT. It codes for CASSNPGQGFNQPQHF.

The rearrangement uses TRBV6-5 and TRBJ1-2; tentatively, D is TRBD1 (5 bases). The germline gives CDR1 MNHEY, CDR2 SVGAGI. The CDR3 totals 13 residues. The germline V and J ends were trimmed by 0 bases and 8 bases, with 10 bases remaining between them. The CDR3 DNA sequence: TGTGCCAGCAGTTACTCCGGGGGGAAAGGCTACACCTTC. Amino acid sequence: CASSYSGGKGYTF.

The rearrangement joins TRBV27 to TRBJ1-5, with D maybe TRBD1 (6 bases). Deletions cut 10 bases from V and 3 bases from J, with 13 bases between. This CDR3 comprises 13 residues. CDR1 MNHEY and CDR2 SMNVEV come from the germline V gene (reference sequence). CDR3 DNA: TGTGCCACCGGGAGGGGGGCCAATCAGCCCCAGCATTTT. It encodes CATGRGANQPQHF.

The rearrangement joins TRBV7-8 to TRBJ2-5; TRBD1 matches at 7 bases. The CDR3 has 15 amino acids. The trim removed 5 bases at V and 1 base at J, leaving 7 bases unmatched. The germline gives CDR1 SGHVS, CDR2 FQNEAQ. CDR3 amino acids: CASSRANRGQETQYF. The DNA of the CDR3 is TGTGCCAGCAGCCGAGCTAACAGGGGCCAAGAGACCCAGTACTTC.

This clone was counted a single time. V is TRBV2 and J is TRBJ2-2; tentatively, D is TRBD1 (5 bases). V was trimmed by 7 bases and J by 5 bases, leaving 11 bases between them. The CDR3 is 13 amino acids. Germline V CDR1 and CDR2: SNHLY, FYNNEI. CDR3 coding DNA: TGTGCCAGCACGGTTCAGGGAACCGGGGAGCTGTTTTTT. The encoded protein is CASTVQGTGELFF.

The V call is TRBV5-5, the J call TRBJ1-1, with D possibly matching TRBD1 (6 bases). V was cut by 0 bases and J by 3 bases, with 21 bases left in between. Germline CDR1 SGHKS, CDR2 YYEKEE (reference sequence). This CDR3 spans 18 amino acids. CDR3 in DNA: TGTGCCAGCAGCTTGGCCGGGACATGGGGGCTAGGGGACACTGAAGCTTTCTTT. Protein sequence: CASSLAGTWGLGDTEAFF.

The chain is built from TRBV10-3 and TRBJ2-7, with a tentative D call TRBD1 (5 bases). The V gene lost 2 bases and the J gene lost 0 bases, with 11 bases spanning the gap. This CDR3 has 15 amino acids. Per germline, CDR1 ENHRY and CDR2 SYGVKD. The CDR3 DNA follows: TGTGCCATCAGTGAGGGGGCTAGAGCCTCCTACGAGCAGTACTTC. As protein: CAISEGARASYEQYF.

The genes are TRBV5-1 and TRBJ1-1; a weak D match, TRBD1 (6 bases). This CDR3 spans 15 amino acids. V gave up 3 bases and J gave up 6 bases, with 18 bases separating them. Germline lookup yields CDR1 SGHRS and CDR2 YFSETQ. The CDR3 region is CASSSSAGARPEAFF. The CDR3 bases are TGCGCCAGCAGCTCGAGCGCGGGGGCACGGCCTGAAGCTTTCTTT.

In nucleotides, the CDR3 is TGCGCCAGCAGCCCCGGGGTAGCCACTACCGTTAATGAAAAACTGTTTTTT. Translating it yields CASSPGVATTVNEKLFF. The V and J genes are TRBV5-1 and TRBJ1-4; no clear D. V lost 4 bases and J lost 4, with 20 bases in between. Germline lookup yields CDR1 SGHRS and CDR2 YFSETQ. CDR3 length equals 17 residues.

The table lists this clone with a few counts. The DNA for the CDR3 is TGTGCCAGCGGGTACCGGGACAGGGGGCGCGAGCAGTACTTC. Amino acids: CASGYRDRGREQYF. V gene TRBV7-2 combines with J gene TRBJ2-7; 12 bases are a match to TRBD1. The CDR3 totals 14 residues. The ends lost 8 bases at V and 6 bases at J; junction bases unmatched: 8. Germline CDR1 SGHTA, CDR2 FQGNSA.

This rearrangement joins TRBV3-1 (or the pseudogene TRBV3-2) to TRBJ2-1; 11 bases line up with TRBD2. Unmatched junction bases numbered 5, after V lost 5 bases and J lost 2 bases. Per the germline V gene, CDR1 is LGHDT and CDR2 is YNNKEL (reference sequence). The CDR3 is 16 amino acids. The CDR3 spells CASSSPTSGAYNEQFF. The DNA for the CDR3 is TGTGCCAGCAGCTCGCCGACTAGCGGGGCCTACAATGAGCAGTTCTTC.

The rearrangement links TRBV7-9 to TRBJ2-1, with 8 nucleotides matching TRBD2. J gave up 8 bases and V 5 bases, and 11 bases lay outside the gene matches. Germline CDR1 and CDR2: SEHNR and FQNEAQ (reference sequence). This CDR3 region has 15 residues. The CDR3 is CASSIPGLGRDEQFF. CDR3 bases: TGTGCCAGCAGCATACCGGGACTAGGACGGGATGAGCAGTTCTTC.

The V gene is TRBV7-2, the J gene TRBJ2-7; TRBD1 might be the D (5 bases). Germline V gene data show CDR1 as SGHTA and CDR2 as FQGNSA. V lost 1 base and J lost 4, with 14 bases in between. CDR3 length: 15 amino acids. The CDR3 reads CASSLEGGAGYEQYF. CDR3 DNA sequence: TGTGCCAGCAGCTTAGAGGGTGGGGCCGGGTACGAGCAGTACTTC.

CDR3 sequence: CASSTQAVNYGYTF. For the CDR3, the DNA is TGTGCCAGTAGTACCCAGGCCGTCAACTATGGCTACACCTTC. This chain uses TRBV19 with TRBJ1-2; the D is unclear. This CDR3 comprises 14 residues. Germline V CDR1 and CDR2: LNHDA, SQIVND (reference sequence). The V end was cut by 4 bases, the J end by 2 bases, with 11 bases between.

The chain employs TRBV5-1 and TRBJ2-5; TRBD2 is a possible D gene (5 bases). V was cut by 0 bases and J by 4 bases, with 13 bases left in between. The CDR3 contains 15 residues. Per germline, CDR1 SGHRS and CDR2 YFSETQ. CDR3 DNA sequence: TGCGCCAGCAGCTTGGAGCCGGGAATGCTAGAGACCCAGTACTTC. Amino acid sequence: CASSLEPGMLETQYF.

This sequence joins TRBV4-2 and TRBJ2-7, with 7 bases aligning to TRBD1. This CDR3 is built from 19 residues. CDR1 and CDR2 (germline): LGHNA, YNFKEQ. V trimming: 0 bases; J trimming: 0 bases; junction bases outside the gene matches: 14. This CDR3 reads CASSQDGTVWRKSSYEQYF. The CDR3 DNA reads TGTGCCAGCAGCCAAGATGGGACAGTGTGGAGGAAATCCTCCTACGAGCAGTACTTC.

The V call is TRBV3-1 (or the pseudogene TRBV3-2), the J call TRBJ1-2; 9 bases match TRBD1. The ends lost 4 bases at V and 8 bases at J; junction bases unmatched: 14. Germline lookup yields CDR1 LGHDT and CDR2 YNNKEL (reference sequence). The CDR3 has 16 amino acids. This chain's CDR3 is CASSPERVDRGYGYTF. The CDR3 nucleotides read TGTGCCAGCAGCCCAGAAAGGGTCGACAGGGGGTACGGCTACACCTTC.

This clone appeared a few times. The rearrangement links TRBV9 to TRBJ2-1; TRBD2 matches 7 bases. Germline trimming cut 4 bases from V and 4 bases from J; bases unmatched to any gene: 8. The CDR3 is made up of 15 amino acids. Germline CDR1 SGDLS, CDR2 YYNGEE. For the CDR3, the DNA is TGTGCCAGCAGCCCGCGGGAGAAGGGTTACAATGAGCAGTTCTTC. Translated: CASSPREKGYNEQFF.

This clone was found a few times. The chain has TRBV4-3 and TRBJ1-4; D not certain. Trimming removed 1 base at V and 2 bases at J, with 8 bases between. The CDR3 has 15 residues. The germline V gene encodes CDR1 LGHNA and CDR2 YSLEER. The CDR3 DNA is TGCGCCAGCAGCCAAGCGCGGGAGACTAATGAAAAACTGTTTTTT. It is translated as CASSQARETNEKLFF.

The V and J genes are TRBV10-1 and TRBJ2-1; 7 nucleotides line up with TRBD2. CDR1 is WNHNN and CDR2 is SYGVQD in the germline V gene (reference sequence). V lost 9 bases and J lost 9; bases outside the gene matches: 17. CDR3 length: 15 amino acids. As DNA, the CDR3 is TGCGCCAGGGGGGGGAGGACTAGAGTATCGCGTGAGCAGTTCTTC. It codes for CARGGRTRVSREQFF.

The chain is built from TRBV30 and TRBJ1-6; D is possibly TRBD1 (6 bases). V lost 1 base and J lost 0, with 13 bases in between. Germline CDR1 reads GTSNPN; CDR2 reads SVGIG (reference sequence). The CDR3 is 17 residues long. In DNA, the CDR3 is TGTGCCTGGAGTGCCCCGGACAGCAGCTCCTATAATTCACCCCTCCACTTT. It is translated as CAWSAPDSSSYNSPLHF.

V is TRBV6-1 and J is TRBJ1-6; TRBD1 matches at 7 bases. V lost 3 bases, J lost 2 bases, and 4 bases stayed unmatched. There are 16 residues in the CDR3. Germline CDR1 MNHNS, CDR2 SASEGT. The CDR3 DNA follows: TGTGCCAGCAGTGAGAAGGGGGCGACCTATAATTCACCCCTCCACTTT. It codes for CASSEKGATYNSPLHF.

The rearrangement links TRBV11-3 to TRBJ2-5; TRBD2 is a possible D gene (5 bases). The V end lost 1 base, the J end lost 4 bases, and 10 bases lay between the germline ends. The germline gives CDR1 SGHNT, CDR2 YENEEA. The CDR3 contains 14 residues. The CDR3 spells CASSLGGNTETQYF. In nucleotides, the CDR3 is TGTGCCAGCAGCTTAGGAGGGAACACAGAGACCCAGTACTTC.

The chain has TRBV19 and TRBJ2-5; TRBD1 agrees at 9 bases. V lost 4 bases, J lost 4 bases, and 7 bases stayed unmatched. CDR3 size: 15 residues. Germline CDR1 reads LNHDA; CDR2 reads SQIVND (reference sequence). The CDR3 reads CASSTRDRVGETQYF. The CDR3 nucleotides read TGTGCCAGTAGTACCCGGGACAGGGTAGGAGAGACCCAGTACTTC.

The chain is built from TRBV3-1 (or the pseudogene TRBV3-2) and TRBJ1-2; D possibly corresponds to TRBD1 (5 bases). V shed 4 bases and J shed 4 bases, with 10 bases lying between them. Germline V lookup: CDR1 LGHDT, CDR2 YNNKEL (reference sequence). This CDR3 spans 13 amino acids. The DNA of the CDR3 is TGTGCCAGCAGCCCCAGGGCCAGCTATGGCTACACCTTC. This encodes CASSPRASYGYTF.

V gene TRBV10-2 combines with J gene TRBJ2-7; no definite D call. Germline-derived CDR1 and CDR2 are WSHSY and SAAADI. This CDR3 region has 12 residues. V was shortened by 8 bases and J by 2 bases, with 10 bases between the two germline ends. The CDR3, as DNA: TGCGCCAGCGGGCGACATCCCTACGAGCAGTACTTC. This encodes CASGRHPYEQYF.